The rows below give T cell receptor beta chains drawn from one sample of a study of T cell responses to AZD1222 COVID-19 vaccine. Here immunoSEQ multiplex PCR was the method, and the copy in TCRdb shows in-frame clones only, minus some. The top ten hold less than 30% of the sample, which has 120,000 or so clones, about 88% seen once. Sequencing was performed on peripheral blood, taken on day 0 of AZD1222 vaccination. The source is an adult in good health. CDR3s include the opening cysteine and the closing phenylalanine or tryptophan. Fields, in order: J gene, V gene, D gene, clone size, CDR3 DNA, CDR3 protein. The D gene is left open where the match is weak. Size is omitted from some rows. Given values are once, few, many or a class for expanded clones.

TRBJ1-6 | TRBV9 | NA | NA | TGTGCCAGCAGCATTCAGACAGATAATTCACCCCTCCACTTT | CASSIQTDNSPLHF
TRBJ1-2 | TRBV7-9 | NA | NA | TGTGCCAGCAGCTTCCGAACAGGTTCCCTTGAGAATGGCTACACCTTC | CASSFRTGSLENGYTF
TRBJ1-1 | TRBV19 | NA | NA | TGTGCCAGTAGGGAACAGGACAGCTTGAACACTGAAGCTTTCTTT | CASREQDSLNTEAFF
TRBJ1-4 | TRBV7-8 | TRBD1 | NA | TGTGCCAGCAGCTTACAGCAGGGGGGTGAAAAACTGTTTTTT | CASSLQQGGEKLFF
TRBJ1-2 | TRBV7-9 | TRBD1 | NA | TGTGCCAGCAGTTCGCTGGGAGGGGGCACTGATGGCTACACCTTC | CASSSLGGGTDGYTF
TRBJ1-2 | TRBV7-9 | NA | NA | TGTGCCAGCAGCTTAGAGGCGGTAGGGCAAATTAATGGCTACACCTTC | CASSLEAVGQINGYTF
TRBJ2-3 | TRBV7-2 | TRBD2 | NA | TGTGCCAGCAGCTTGCGCGGGGGGGCCCCAGATACGCAGTATTTT | CASSLRGGAPDTQYF
TRBJ2-7 | TRBV20-1 | NA | NA | TGCAGTGCTAGTGCCGGCTCCTACGAGCAGTACTTC | CSASAGSYEQYF
TRBJ2-7 | TRBV11-2 | NA | NA | TGTGCCAGCAGCCTGGGGGGTACTAGATCGTTCGACGAGCAGTACTTC | CASSLGGTRSFDEQYF
TRBJ1-2 | TRBV11-2 | NA | few | TGTGCCAGCAGCTTAGTAGGCGGGGGGGACCGTGCCCTCTATGGCTACACCTTC | CASSLVGGGDRALYGYTF